The entry below describes one TCR beta chain. The sample originates from a study of blood T cell repertoires in COVID-19. Study details: Collection of acute and convalescent COVID-19 samples took place in the United States, Italy and Spain. Sample material is recorded as cDNA or gDNA derived from T cells, B-cell-depleted T cells, or PBMCs.

The V gene end was trimmed by 10 bases and the J gene end by 5 bases; junction bases not matched to a gene: 9. CDR1 is SNHLY, CDR2 FYNNEI, per germline. CDR3 size: 13 residues. In the original workflow: The assay estimated nucleated cells by amplifying reference gene primers. The assay was immunoSEQ multiplex PCR, and TCRdb's table has in-frame clones only and misses some. V, J and clone size are taken as reported in that table, and D and trimming were inferred from the DNA itself. The data contain around 700,000 clones, about 90% of them singletons. This receptor was taken from a woman aged 18-29 years with acute or convalescent COVID-19. The J gene is TRBJ1-1, the V gene TRBV2; 8 bases fit TRBD1. The sequenced material came from peripheral blood. The chain's CDR3 is CATYRGEGTEAFF. The CDR3 DNA is TGTGCCACCTACAGGGGGGAAGGAACTGAAGCTTTCTTT.